The 2 T cell receptor beta chains below were found in one sample sequenced in a study of blood T cell repertoires in COVID-19. Measured with immunoSEQ multiplex PCR; TCRdb has only the in-frame clones, and not every one. This sample has 250,000 to 400,000 clones, with roughly 90% found just once. Sequencing was performed on peripheral blood. These receptors originate from a woman aged 30 to 39 with COVID-19, enrolled during active disease.

The chain couples TRBV27 to TRBJ1-5, with a tentative D call TRBD1 (5 bases). The CDR3 contains 14 residues. In germline, CDR1 is MNHEY, CDR2 SMNVEV (reference sequence). The V and J ends lost 1 base and 6 bases respectively, with 10 bases between them. CDR3 coding DNA: TGTGCCAGCAGTTTATGGGGGGGAGGTCAGCCCCAGCATTTT. This codes for CASSLWGGGQPQHF.

The chain employs TRBV18 and TRBJ2-7; perhaps TRBD1 as D (6 bases). CDR3 length equals 15 residues. Germline values: CDR1 KGHSH, CDR2 LQKENI. V was clipped by 1 base and J by 6 bases, with 16 bases between them. The CDR3 sequence: CASSPLARGYAEQYF. For the CDR3, the DNA is TGTGCCAGCTCACCACTGGCTAGGGGGTACGCCGAGCAGTACTTC.